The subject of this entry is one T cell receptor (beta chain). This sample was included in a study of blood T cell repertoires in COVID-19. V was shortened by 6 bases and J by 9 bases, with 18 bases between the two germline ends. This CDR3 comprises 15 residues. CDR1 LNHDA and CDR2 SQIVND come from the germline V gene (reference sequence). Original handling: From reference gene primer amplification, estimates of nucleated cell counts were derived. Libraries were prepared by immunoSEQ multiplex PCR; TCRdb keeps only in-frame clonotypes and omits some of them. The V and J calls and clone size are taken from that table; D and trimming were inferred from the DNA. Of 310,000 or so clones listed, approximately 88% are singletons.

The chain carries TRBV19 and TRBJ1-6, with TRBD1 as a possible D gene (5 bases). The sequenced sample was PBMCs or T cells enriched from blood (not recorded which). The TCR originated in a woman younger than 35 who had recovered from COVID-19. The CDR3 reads CASSPSGGDSSPLHF. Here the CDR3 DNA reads TGTGCCAGTAGCCCTTCTGGAGGGGATTCTTCACCCCTCCACTTT. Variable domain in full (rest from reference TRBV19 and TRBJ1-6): DGGITQSPKYLFRKEGQNVTLSCEQNLNHDAMYWYRQDPGQGLRLIYYSQIVNDFQKGDIAEGYSVSREKKESFPLTVTSAQKNPTAFYLCASSPSGGDSSPLHFGNGTRLTVT.